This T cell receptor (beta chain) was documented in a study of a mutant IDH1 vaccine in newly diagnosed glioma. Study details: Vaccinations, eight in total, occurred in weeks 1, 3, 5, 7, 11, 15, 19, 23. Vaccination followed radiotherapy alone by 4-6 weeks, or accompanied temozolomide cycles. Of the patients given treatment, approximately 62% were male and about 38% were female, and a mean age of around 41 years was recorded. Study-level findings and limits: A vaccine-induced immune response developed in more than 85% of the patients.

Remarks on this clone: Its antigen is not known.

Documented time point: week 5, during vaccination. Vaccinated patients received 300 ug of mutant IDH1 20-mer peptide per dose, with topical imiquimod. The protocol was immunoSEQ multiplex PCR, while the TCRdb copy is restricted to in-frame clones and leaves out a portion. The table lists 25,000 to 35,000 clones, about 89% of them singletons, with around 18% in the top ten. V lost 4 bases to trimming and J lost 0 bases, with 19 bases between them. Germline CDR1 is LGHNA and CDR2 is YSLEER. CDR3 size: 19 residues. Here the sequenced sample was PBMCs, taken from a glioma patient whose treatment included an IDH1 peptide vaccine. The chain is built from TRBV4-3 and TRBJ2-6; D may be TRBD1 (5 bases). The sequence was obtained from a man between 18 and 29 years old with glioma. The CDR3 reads CASSPNTPGASSGANVLTF. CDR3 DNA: TGCGCCAGCAGCCCTAACACACCTGGGGCTAGCTCTGGGGCCAACGTCCTGACTTTC.